These T cell receptor beta chains were read from a single sample in a study of shared clonotypes between healthy human individuals. TCRdb's table, derived via immunoSEQ multiplex PCR, lists solely in-frame clones and lacks some. The sample holds about 2,100,000 clones; 85% to 95% are singletons and the top ten take 1.7%. Sequencing was done on a sample of naive CD8+ T cells from PBMCs. The receptors were gathered from a young man in good health. Some clones in this sample may be carry-over from other donors' samples. Each CDR3 is given with its conserved first and last residue. A D gene is named only where the DNA matches it firmly. A row's size may be missing; if present it is once, few, many or a size class.

TRBV15,TRBD2,NA,TRBJ2-1,CATSRGRRLADYNEQFF
TRBV5-6,NA,NA,TRBJ1-3,CASSYGGVNTIYF
TRBV11-2,NA,NA,TRBJ1-2,CASSLGAANYGYTF
TRBV28,TRBD1,NA,TRBJ1-2,CASSPGTGGGYGYGYTF
TRBV19,NA,NA,TRBJ2-1,CASSIFFEGPGNEQFF
TRBV5-1,TRBD1,NA,TRBJ2-7,CASSIDTRTGGPYEQYF
TRBV7-8,NA,NA,TRBJ1-4,CASSQPGFEKLFF
TRBV9,NA,NA,TRBJ1-1,CASTGANTEAFF
TRBV4-1,NA,NA,TRBJ2-7,CASTFTYRGLVIPEQYF
TRBV4-1,NA,NA,TRBJ2-5,CASSQDGAAQETQYF
TRBV9,NA,once,TRBJ1-2,CASSGTLPAPSTHGYTF
TRBV4-2,NA,NA,TRBJ1-4,CASSQGRGVDEKLFF
TRBV28,NA,NA,TRBJ2-7,CASSHSSYEQYF
TRBV2,TRBD1,once,TRBJ1-5,CASRTMTGANQPQHF
TRBV7-3,TRBD2,NA,TRBJ2-1,CASSPLAGVANEQFF
TRBV16,NA,NA,TRBJ2-3,CASSPAKRTSSTDTQYF
TRBV6-5,TRBD1,NA,TRBJ2-1,CASSIDRDSYNEQFF
TRBV9,NA,NA,TRBJ2-3,CASSEEGVVSDTQYF
TRBV25-1,NA,NA,TRBJ1-2,CASSERGVFNYGYTF
TRBV4-3,TRBD1,NA,TRBJ2-1,CASSQGTGVGNEQFF
TRBV5-1,NA,NA,TRBJ2-2,CASSPRGSTNTGELFF
TRBV5-5,NA,NA,TRBJ1-1,CASSGLQGGHTEAFF
TRBV13,TRBD2,NA,TRBJ2-7,CASSFREGPYEQYF
TRBV7-9,NA,NA,TRBJ2-7,CASRGSGQAYEQYF
TRBV13,NA,NA,TRBJ2-7,CASSSEQSFYEQYF
TRBV16,NA,NA,TRBJ2-5,CASSQPWGTQYF
TRBV10-3,NA,NA,TRBJ2-7,CAISESAVSYEQYF
TRBV11-1,NA,NA,TRBJ2-7,CASSWDGTYEQYF
TRBV28,NA,once,TRBJ2-7,CASTRRGRGVHEQYF
TRBV11-2,TRBD2,NA,TRBJ2-1,CASSFGLAGLYNEQFF
TRBV6-6,TRBD1,NA,TRBJ1-2,CASSYGTGVGYTF
TRBV7-9,NA,NA,TRBJ2-1,CASSSRTTYNEQFF
TRBV4-3,NA,NA,TRBJ1-1,CASSPDGWSKVSEAFF